This T cell receptor (beta chain) was recorded in a study of OX40 agonist ivuxolimab in advanced cancers. Turning to the overall study: Ivuxolimab was a fully human IgG2 agonistic monoclonal antibody targeting the costimulatory receptor OX40 (CD134). The paper reports the monotherapy dose-escalation portion (N of about 50 patients) of the phase I ivuxolimab trial. Peripheral TCRbeta sequencing was intended to test whether TCR sequence diversity was altered and clonal T-cell expansion was caused by ivuxolimab. Three dose-escalation patients achieved partial responses, one with hepatocellular carcinoma and two with cutaneous melanoma. In the dose-escalation cohort, around four fifths of patients were male, and the mean age was roughly 60 years, with a range of about 23 to 80. Of the 50 or so patients in dose escalation, some 20 had hepatocellular carcinoma, some 15 had melanoma, 9 had renal cell carcinoma and 9 had head and neck cancer. Intravenous ivuxolimab was administered to patients every 2 weeks at six dose levels: 0.01, 0.1, 0.3, 1.5, 3 and 10 mg/kg. Prior anti-PD-1, anti-PD-L1 or anti-CTLA-4 therapy was permitted, and checkpoint inhibitors had been received by less than 45% of dose-escalation patients.

For sequencing of the TCRbeta CDR3 region, genomic DNA was extracted from the sorted cells. The immunoSEQ Assay was used for sequencing of TCRbeta CDR3 regions. As stored in TCRdb, this immuneACCESS dataset retains in-frame rearrangements with V and J assigned. A fraction of the clones does not appear; measured against another copy, unresolved V genes explain less than half of the discrepancy, and the remainder lacks a known reason. This sample lists about 96,000 clones; about 90% were detected once. In total, the top ten clones hold roughly 1.6% of the sample. A word on this clone: Its antigen is currently not known. No quality values exist for individual bases; no much larger clone is one base distant.

Study-level results and caveats: On average, CD8+ T cells showed more expanded clones than CD4+ T cells after ivuxolimab. Partial responders in the 0.1-3.0 mg/kg groups had among the lowest normalized peripheral clonal expansion, especially among CD8+ T cells. At doses from 0.1 to 3.0 mg/kg, clonal expansion was seen in both CD4+ and CD8+ blood T cells between baseline and week 6. Antigen specificity was not determined for the clonally expanded peripheral T cells. Low levels of normalized T-cell clonal expansion were also seen in some nonresponding patients.

The trial excluded patients who had a history of autoimmune disease or who were on systemic immunosuppression. Peripheral blood for TCR sequencing was drawn from every dose cohort at baseline, at cycle 4 day 1 and at cycle 7 day 1. The samples were drawn from a first-in-human, open-label, multicenter phase I dose-escalation trial of ivuxolimab. Adults with locally advanced or metastatic melanoma, renal cell carcinoma, hepatocellular carcinoma or head and neck squamous cell carcinoma were enrolled in the trial. Before TCR sequencing, CD4+ and CD8+ T cells were separately sorted from peripheral blood. The clonotype was recovered from an adult with an advanced solid tumor such as melanoma, head and neck, liver or kidney cancer. This sample comprised CD4+ or CD8+ T cells sorted from blood, obtained in a trial of the OX40 agonist ivuxolimab.

The CDR3 protein: CASSMEPLPRARNEQYF. The DNA reads as follows: TGTGCCAGCAGCATGGAGCCATTGCCCCGGGCCCGGAACGAGCAGTACTTC. The chain joins TRBV2 to TRBJ2-7; the D gene cannot be resolved reliably. Between the V and J ends, shortened by 6 bases and 5 bases respectively, the junction contains 26 bases. Per the germline V gene, SNHLY is the CDR1 and FYNNEI is the CDR2. From its cysteine to its phenylalanine, the CDR3 spans 17 amino acids. CDR3 DNA is the only sequence kept; it has 51 bases, read in frame from the first base.